This T cell receptor (beta chain) was documented in a study of blood T cell repertoires in COVID-19. The CDR3 extends over 12 amino acids. J lost 5 bases, V lost 6 bases, and 3 bases had no gene match. CDR1 SNHLY and CDR2 FYNNEI come from the germline V gene. Clones were read by immunoSEQ multiplex PCR, and TCRdb kept only the in-frame ones, dropping some. The sample holds 200,000 to 250,000 clones, 84% seen once. The receptor was isolated from a woman between 40 and 55 years old who had recovered from COVID-19. The specimen was PBMCs or T cells enriched from blood (not recorded which). This rearrangement joins TRBV2 to TRBJ1-2, with TRBD1 identical over 7 bases. CDR3 bases: TGTGCCAGCAGGCTACAGGGGTATGGCTACACCTTC. It specifies CASRLQGYGYTF. Together with reference TRBV2 and TRBJ1-2, the CDR3 gives the full variable domain: EPEVTQTPSHQVTQMGQEVILRCVPISNHLYFYWYRQILGQKVEFLVSFYNNEISEKSEIFDDQFSVERPDGSNFTLKIRSTKLEDSAMYFCASRLQGYGYTFGSGTRLTVV.